This is a list of T cell receptor beta chains from one sample in a study of blood T cell repertoires in COVID-19. Generated by immunoSEQ multiplex PCR, the TCRdb table keeps only in-frame clones and is missing some. This sample has approximately 250,000 clones, with roughly 88% found just once. What was sequenced was PBMCs or T cells enriched from blood (not recorded which). These receptors were obtained from a woman aged 25 to 45 who had recovered from COVID-19. Each CDR3 is given with its conserved first and last residue. The D gene is left open where the match is weak. Clone size is stated in some rows and not others, as once, few, many or a class when expanded.

TRBV21-1,NA,NA,TRBJ1-3,CASSKAGGTGSRNTIYF,TGTGCCAGCAGCAAAGCAGGGGGGACAGGTTCGAGAAACACCATATATTTT
TRBV29-1,NA,NA,TRBJ2-3,CSASTGQPEGTQYF,TGCAGCGCCTCGACCGGACAACCTGAAGGTACGCAGTATTTT
TRBV11-2,TRBD1,NA,TRBJ2-7,CASSLTGQGFHEQYF,TGTGCCAGCAGCCTAACGGGACAGGGGTTCCACGAGCAGTACTTC
TRBV6-6,NA,once,TRBJ2-7,CASSYLLQENSYEQYF,TGTGCCAGCAGTTACCTCCTCCAGGAAAACAGCTACGAGCAGTACTTC
TRBV20-1,NA,NA,TRBJ1-5,CSASGQNSNQPQHF,TGCAGTGCTAGTGGACAGAATAGCAATCAGCCCCAGCATTTT
TRBV6-2/TRBV6-3,TRBD1,NA,TRBJ2-1,CASSPGQPGYMEQFF,TGTGCCAGCAGTCCGGGACAGCCCGGATATATGGAGCAGTTCTTC
TRBV3-1/TRBV3-2,NA,NA,TRBJ2-7,CASSQGSYSYEQYF,TGTGCCAGCAGCCAAGGCTCCTATTCCTACGAGCAGTACTTC
TRBV6-2/TRBV6-3,TRBD1,NA,TRBJ1-2,CASSTRIQGSGGYTF,TGTGCCAGCAGTACAAGGATACAGGGGTCGGGAGGCTACACCTTC
TRBV25-1,TRBD1,NA,TRBJ2-5,CASSEYNGYRGETQYF,TGTGCCAGCAGTGAATATAACGGGTACAGGGGAGAGACCCAGTACTTC
TRBV7-2,NA,once,TRBJ1-3,CASRSVYSGNTIYF,TGTGCCAGCAGATCAGTTTACTCTGGAAACACCATATATTTT
TRBV5-4,TRBD1,NA,TRBJ2-5,CASSLDRGDLATQYF,TGTGCCAGCAGCTTGGACAGGGGTGATCTCGCGACCCAGTACTTC
TRBV7-9,NA,many,TRBJ1-5,CASSRDGFNQPQHF,TGTGCCAGCAGCCGAGACGGGTTCAATCAGCCCCAGCATTTT
TRBV7-8,NA,NA,TRBJ1-4,CASSLVVGAGEKLFF,TGTGCCAGCAGCTTAGTAGTAGGGGCAGGTGAAAAACTGTTTTTT
TRBV5-1,NA,NA,TRBJ2-3,CASSSTGPADTQYF,TGCGCCAGCAGCTCAACAGGGCCTGCAGATACGCAGTATTTT
TRBV7-9,NA,NA,TRBJ2-2,CASSPQGVTGELFF,TGTGCCAGCAGCCCACAGGGAGTAACCGGGGAGCTGTTTTTT
TRBV21-1,NA,NA,TRBJ1-1,CASSSGQLNTEAFF,TGTGCCAGCAGCTCGGGACAGCTGAACACTGAAGCTTTCTTT
TRBV7-6,TRBD2,NA,TRBJ2-3,CASSSPPSGGAKDTQYF,TGTGCCAGCAGCTCCCCCCCAAGCGGGGGGGCAAAAGATACGCAGTATTTT
TRBV5-6,NA,NA,TRBJ1-1,CASRQIAGTEAFF,TGTGCCAGCAGACAAATTGCCGGGACAGAAGCTTTCTTT
TRBV9,NA,NA,TRBJ2-7,CASSAGGSGSYEQYF,TGTGCCAGCAGCGCTGGGGGCAGTGGCTCCTACGAGCAGTACTTC
TRBV27,NA,NA,TRBJ2-5,CASSLRGSLGETQYF,TGTGCCAGCAGTTTAAGAGGGAGCTTAGGAGAGACCCAGTACTTC
TRBV9,TRBD2,NA,TRBJ2-3,CASSVDRTSGYSPQYF,TGTGCCAGCAGCGTAGATAGGACTAGCGGGTATAGTCCGCAGTATTTT
TRBV18,NA,NA,TRBJ1-1,CAGSRRQPNTEAFF,TGTGCCGGCTCACGGCGGCAGCCGAACACTGAAGCTTTCTTT
TRBV9,NA,NA,TRBJ2-5,CASSVRVQETQYF,TGTGCCAGCAGTGTGCGGGTCCAAGAGACCCAGTACTTC
TRBV7-9,NA,NA,TRBJ2-7,CASSSSGVSYEQYF,TGTGCCAGCAGCTCATCAGGGGTCAGCTACGAGCAGTACTTC
TRBV5-4,NA,NA,TRBJ2-7,CASSLKEGEQYF,TGTGCCAGCAGCTTGAAGGAGGGGGAGCAGTACTTC
TRBV30,NA,once,TRBJ2-7,CAWSVRQPYEQYF,TGTGCCTGGAGTGTACGACAGCCCTACGAGCAGTACTTC
TRBV7-8,NA,NA,TRBJ2-5,CASSFLAQKETQYF,TGTGCCAGCAGCTTCCTAGCGCAAAAAGAGACCCAGTACTTC
TRBV7-9,NA,once,TRBJ2-7,CASSLRDSHYEQYF,TGTGCCAGCAGCTTGCGGGACTCCCACTACGAGCAGTACTTC
TRBV11-3,NA,NA,TRBJ2-5,CASSLQSGSETQYF,TGTGCCAGCAGCTTACAGTCGGGGAGTGAGACCCAGTACTTC
TRBV5-1,TRBD1,NA,TRBJ2-3,CASSLESGGGDTQYF,TGCGCCAGCAGCTTGGAATCAGGGGGCGGAGATACGCAGTATTTT